These 30 T cell receptor beta chains were all obtained from the same sample, sequenced in a study of blood T cell repertoires in COVID-19. The table came from immunoSEQ multiplex PCR; TCRdb's copy has only in-frame clones and leaves some out. The data show roughly 460,000 clones, 70% to 90% seen once. What was sequenced was peripheral blood. Receptors originate from a man between 18 and 35 years old with COVID-19, enrolled during active disease.

The chain couples TRBV9 to TRBJ2-2; no clear D gene. Germline V gives CDR1 SGDLS, CDR2 YYNGEE. The CDR3 sequence is 15 residues long. The V and J ends lost 0 bases and 6 bases respectively, with 12 bases between them. Here the CDR3 reads CASSVDGDVAGELFF. CDR3 DNA sequence: TGTGCCAGCAGCGTAGATGGAGATGTGGCCGGGGAGCTGTTTTTT.

The chain carries TRBV5-1 and TRBJ2-2, with D possibly TRBD2 on 5 matching bases. This CDR3 is 16 amino acids long. V was shortened by 4 bases and J by 1 base, with 14 bases between the two germline ends. Germline V lookup: CDR1 SGHRS, CDR2 YFSETQ. CDR3 DNA: TGCGCCAGCAGCCCGGTGGGAGCAGTGAACACCGGGGAGCTGTTTTTT. Translating gives CASSPVGAVNTGELFF.

The V call is TRBV2, the J call TRBJ2-1, with 13 positions matching TRBD2. The CDR3 is 15 amino acids. Trimming at V came to 5 bases and at J to 10 bases, leaving 8 bases not matched to a gene. CDR1 is SNHLY, CDR2 FYNNEI, per germline. The CDR3 DNA is TGTGCCAGCAGTCCCGGACTAGCGGGAGCGATGGAGCAGTTCTTC. It translates to CASSPGLAGAMEQFF. Full variable domain (rest looked up from reference TRBV2 and TRBJ2-1): EPEVTQTPSHQVTQMGQEVILRCVPISNHLYFYWYRQILGQKVEFLVSFYNNEISEKSEIFDDQFSVERPDGSNFTLKIRSTKLEDSAMYFCASSPGLAGAMEQFFGPGTRLTVL.

The chain is built from TRBV9 and TRBJ2-2; D unclear. This CDR3 comprises 18 residues. The V gene lost 0 bases and the J gene lost 0 bases, with 15 bases spanning the gap. CDR1 SGDLS and CDR2 YYNGEE come from the germline V gene. CDR3 sequence: CASSVALIAETNTGELFF. CDR3 nucleotides: TGTGCCAGCAGCGTAGCTCTGATAGCAGAGACGAACACCGGGGAGCTGTTTTTT.

This sequence joins TRBV5-6 and TRBJ2-7; D not certain. There are 16 residues in the CDR3. Looked up from germline, CDR1 is SGHDT and CDR2 is YYEEEE. V was cut by 4 bases and J by 0 bases, with 17 bases left in between. The CDR3 spells CASSRDLTGSSYEQYF. The CDR3 DNA reads as TGTGCCAGCAGCCGAGATTTGACGGGTAGCTCCTACGAGCAGTACTTC.

The chain recombines TRBV4-1 with TRBJ1-2; D not resolved. Between the trimmed V and J ends, which lost 0 bases and 8 bases, there was a span of 7 bases. Germline values: CDR1 MGHRA, CDR2 YSYEKL. CDR3 length: 12 amino acids. The CDR3 loop reads CASSQDFRGYTF. Here the CDR3 DNA reads TGCGCCAGCAGCCAAGATTTCAGGGGCTACACCTTC.

The rearrangement joins TRBV6-1 to TRBJ2-2; 8 bases are a match to TRBD1. Germline V gives CDR1 MNHNS, CDR2 SASEGT. V dropped 4 bases and J dropped 0; count of bases not matched to a gene: 10. The CDR3 consists of 18 residues. In nucleotides, the CDR3 is TGTGCCAGCAGTGCCACCGGACAGGGCCTTTCGAACACCGGGGAGCTGTTTTTT. As protein: CASSATGQGLSNTGELFF.

This clone was recorded once. The chain has TRBV6-4 and TRBJ2-2; 10 bases are shared with TRBD2. CDR1 MRHNA and CDR2 SNTAGT come from the germline V gene. This CDR3 has 15 residues. With 4 bases clipped from V and 3 bases from J, the junction kept 2 bases outside the gene matches. CDR3 DNA sequence: TGTGCCAGCAGTGCTCTAGCGGGGGACACCGGGGAGCTGTTTTTT. As protein: CASSALAGDTGELFF.

This clone was counted a few times. CDR3 sequence (DNA): TGTGCCAGCAGCCCAGTCATGGCAGGGGTTGATGGCTACACCTTC. This sequence encodes CASSPVMAGVDGYTF. The gene calls are TRBV7-9 and TRBJ1-2; a possible D gene is TRBD1 (6 bases). Trimming cost V 5 bases and J 6 bases, with 19 bases left between them. Germline CDR1 is SEHNR and CDR2 is FQNEAQ (reference sequence). The CDR3 length is 15 residues.

Note on this clone: The sample has other DNA sequences that encode this CDR3 too. The rearrangement links TRBV2 to TRBJ2-7; possible D gene TRBD2, 5 bases. CDR3 length: 14 amino acids. Germline V gene data show CDR1 as SNHLY and CDR2 as FYNNEI. V lost 1 base and J lost 2, with 9 bases in between. For the CDR3, the DNA is TGTGCCAGCAGTGAAGGGCTAGCACCCTACGAGCAGTACTTC. This sequence encodes CASSEGLAPYEQYF.

The CDR3 region has the DNA TGTGCCAGCAGCTTAGGATCGGGAGGCGAAGATACGCAGTATTTT. This translates into CASSLGSGGEDTQYF. This chain connects TRBV7-9 to TRBJ2-3, with 7 bases lining up with TRBD2. In germline, CDR1 is SEHNR, CDR2 FQNEAQ (reference sequence). This CDR3 has 15 residues. Trimming cost V 1 base and J 5 bases; bases outside gene matches: 6.

The genes are TRBV5-1 and TRBJ2-2; D is ambiguous. The germline V gene encodes CDR1 SGHRS and CDR2 YFSETQ. The CDR3 length is 16 residues. V lost 1 base and J 0 bases, leaving 10 bases between the germline ends. The CDR3 loop is CASSLRGRANTGELFF. Here the CDR3 DNA reads TGCGCCAGCAGCTTGAGAGGCAGAGCGAACACCGGGGAGCTGTTTTTT.

The chain combines TRBV7-9 with TRBJ1-3; a weak D match, TRBD1 (6 bases). The germline CDR1 and CDR2 sequences are SEHNR and FQNEAQ (reference sequence). V lost 5 bases to trimming and J lost 2 bases, with 19 bases between them. This CDR3 is 17 amino acids long. The CDR3 protein is CASSLWNRGAPGNTIYF. In DNA form, the CDR3 reads TGTGCCAGCAGCCTTTGGAATCGGGGGGCTCCTGGAAACACCATATATTTT.

V gene TRBV7-9 combines with J gene TRBJ2-3; D uncertain. CDR1 and CDR2 (germline): SEHNR, FQNEAQ (reference sequence). This CDR3 spans 13 amino acids. V lost 3 bases and J lost 3, with 7 bases in between. The CDR3 DNA reads TGTGCCAGCAGCTTCGCGACTACAGATACGCAGTATTTT. Its translation: CASSFATTDTQYF. Looking up the rest from reference TRBV7-9 and TRBJ2-3 gives the full variable domain: DTGVSQNPRHKITKRGQNVTFRCDPISEHNRLYWYRQTLGQGPEFLTYFQNEAQLEKSRLLSDRFSAERPKGSFSTLEIQRTEQGDSAMYLCASSFATTDTQYFGPGTRLTVL.

The chain recombines TRBV4-1 with TRBJ2-1; maybe TRBD2 (6 bases). This CDR3 is built from 16 residues. Germline V gene sequence: CDR1 MGHRA, CDR2 YSYEKL. The V gene lost 2 bases and the J gene lost 0 bases, with 11 bases spanning the gap. The CDR3 reads CASSQPEGISYNEQFF. Here the CDR3 DNA reads TGCGCCAGCAGCCAACCGGAGGGGATCTCCTACAATGAGCAGTTCTTC.

The J gene is TRBJ1-1, the V gene TRBV3-1 (or the pseudogene TRBV3-2); the D gene is possibly TRBD1 (5 bases). Trimming cost V 4 bases and J 4 bases, with 19 bases left between them. Germline lookup yields CDR1 LGHDT and CDR2 YNNKEL (reference sequence). The CDR3 has 16 residues. The CDR3 loop reads CASSPTLDSVGTEAFF. The CDR3 DNA follows: TGTGCCAGCAGCCCGACTCTCGACAGTGTGGGCACTGAAGCTTTCTTT.

The chain uses TRBV6-5 and TRBJ2-5; 8 bases map to TRBD1. Germline V gene sequence: CDR1 MNHEY, CDR2 SVGAGI. The CDR3 length is 14 residues. V lost 5 bases to trimming and J lost 5 bases; unmatched junction nucleotides: 7. The CDR3 protein is CASSRTGRRETQYF. DNA of the CDR3: TGTGCCAGCAGTCGGACAGGGAGACGGGAGACCCAGTACTTC.

The chain joins TRBV7-9 to TRBJ2-7, with TRBD1 matching over 8 bases. Germline V lookup: CDR1 SEHNR, CDR2 FQNEAQ (reference sequence). The V and J ends lost 8 bases and 3 bases, in that order; junction bases with no gene match: 12. The CDR3 runs 15 residues. The CDR3 bases are TGTGCCAGCCGACGGGGCGCAGGGGGCGGCTACGAGCAGTACTTC. This codes for CASRRGAGGGYEQYF.

The V gene is TRBV3-1 (or the pseudogene TRBV3-2), the J gene TRBJ2-2; TRBD1 matches at 9 bases. Germline V gives CDR1 LGHDT, CDR2 YNNKEL (reference sequence). The CDR3 is 13 residues long. V was clipped by 3 bases and J by 15 bases; unmatched bases: 8. The CDR3 spells CASSQQGTGRMFF. The CDR3 DNA follows: TGTGCCAGCAGCCAGCAAGGGACAGGGCGGATGTTTTTT.

V usage is TRBV11-2 and J usage is TRBJ2-2, with no clear D. The CDR3 length is 15 residues. V was trimmed by 0 bases and J by 1 base, leaving 6 bases between them. The germline V gene has CDR1 SGHAT and CDR2 FQNNGV. CDR3 sequence (DNA): TGTGCCAGCAGCTTAGAGGGCAGGAACACCGGGGAGCTGTTTTTT. Translating it yields CASSLEGRNTGELFF.

This clone was seen more than once but under ten times. The chain employs TRBV4-2 and TRBJ2-5, with D possibly TRBD2 on 6 matching bases. Germline CDR1 and CDR2: LGHNA and YNFKEQ. The length of the CDR3 is 16 residues. The ends were cut back, 4 bases at V and 2 bases at J, with 17 bases in the middle. The CDR3 protein is CASSPRTAGSQETQYF. CDR3 nucleotides: TGTGCCAGCAGCCCCCGAACCGCGGGGTCGCAAGAGACCCAGTACTTC.

The chain couples TRBV5-6 to TRBJ1-1, with D perhaps matching TRBD1 (6 bases). Per germline, CDR1 SGHDT and CDR2 YYEEEE. The CDR3 contains 15 residues. Trimming stripped 0 bases from V and 1 base from J, with 10 bases between. CDR3: CASSLAGAQNTEAFF. The CDR3 DNA reads TGTGCCAGCAGCTTGGCAGGGGCCCAGAACACTGAAGCTTTCTTT.

The genes are TRBV4-1 and TRBJ2-7, with TRBD2 matching over 9 bases. Germline trimming cut 5 bases from V and 2 bases from J; bases unmatched to any gene: 10. This CDR3 is built from 16 residues. In germline, CDR1 is MGHRA, CDR2 YSYEKL. The CDR3 DNA sequence: TGCGCCAGCAGCTCCGAGAGCGGGAGGTTCCCCTACGAGCAGTACTTC. Amino acid sequence: CASSSESGRFPYEQYF.

The chain joins TRBV15 to TRBJ1-5; no firm D call. V was shortened by 0 bases and J by 1 base, with 7 bases between the two germline ends. Germline V lookup: CDR1 LNHNV, CDR2 YYDKDF (reference sequence). The length of the CDR3 is 15 residues. The CDR3 sequence: CATSRDLSSNQPQHF. The CDR3 DNA reads TGTGCCACCAGCAGAGATTTGAGCAGCAATCAGCCCCAGCATTTT.

The V and J genes are TRBV7-9 and TRBJ2-1, with 12 bases lining up with TRBD2. Germline V lookup: CDR1 SEHNR, CDR2 FQNEAQ (reference sequence). With 5 bases clipped from V and 2 bases from J, the junction kept 4 bases outside the gene matches. The CDR3 has 16 amino acids. For the CDR3, the DNA is TGTGCCAGCAGCCCTACTAGCGGGGGGACCTACAATGAGCAGTTCTTC. Protein: CASSPTSGGTYNEQFF.

V usage is TRBV5-4 and J usage is TRBJ2-7; 7 bases align to TRBD1. V lost 4 bases to trimming and J lost 3 bases; unmatched junction nucleotides: 7. This CDR3 is built from 14 residues. Germline V gives CDR1 SGHNT, CDR2 YYREEE (reference sequence). This chain's CDR3 is CASSGRDSRYEQYF. DNA of the CDR3: TGTGCCAGCAGCGGAAGGGACAGCCGCTACGAGCAGTACTTC.

The chain couples TRBV19 to TRBJ2-7; maybe TRBD1 (6 bases). This CDR3 region has 15 residues. V dropped 6 bases and J dropped 2 bases, with 17 bases sitting between them. Germline loops: CDR1 LNHDA, CDR2 SQIVND (reference sequence). This CDR3 reads CASRASNRVAYEQYF. Written as DNA, the CDR3 is TGTGCCAGTAGAGCCTCGAACAGGGTGGCCTACGAGCAGTACTTC.

This clone was seen once. The chain combines TRBV18 with TRBJ2-1, with 9 positions matching TRBD1. J was trimmed by 8 bases and V by 6 bases; bases with no gene match: 11. The CDR3 runs 15 residues. CDR1 and CDR2 from the germline V gene are KGHSH and LQKENI. CDR3 in amino acids: CASSIPGQGIHEQFF. The CDR3 DNA follows: TGTGCCAGCTCGATACCGGGACAGGGAATTCATGAGCAGTTCTTC.

The chain links TRBV7-6 to TRBJ2-7; 8 positions match TRBD2. Germline assignment: CDR1 SGHVS and CDR2 FNYEAQ. Losses at the gene ends were 1 base for V and 2 bases for J; bases not matched to a gene: 10. The CDR3 spans 17 residues. The CDR3 DNA is TGTGCCAGCAGCTTAGGGGTGCCGGCGGGGGGTCCCTACGAGCAGTACTTC. Translation gives CASSLGVPAGGPYEQYF.

The chain carries TRBV6-6 and TRBJ2-3, with D hard to call. CDR3 length: 11 residues. The V and J ends lost 4 bases and 4 bases respectively, with 3 bases between them. CDR1 and CDR2 from the germline V gene are MNHNY and SVGAGI (reference sequence). CDR3 loop: CASSLADTQYF. Written as DNA, the CDR3 is TGTGCCAGCAGTTTAGCAGATACGCAGTATTTT.